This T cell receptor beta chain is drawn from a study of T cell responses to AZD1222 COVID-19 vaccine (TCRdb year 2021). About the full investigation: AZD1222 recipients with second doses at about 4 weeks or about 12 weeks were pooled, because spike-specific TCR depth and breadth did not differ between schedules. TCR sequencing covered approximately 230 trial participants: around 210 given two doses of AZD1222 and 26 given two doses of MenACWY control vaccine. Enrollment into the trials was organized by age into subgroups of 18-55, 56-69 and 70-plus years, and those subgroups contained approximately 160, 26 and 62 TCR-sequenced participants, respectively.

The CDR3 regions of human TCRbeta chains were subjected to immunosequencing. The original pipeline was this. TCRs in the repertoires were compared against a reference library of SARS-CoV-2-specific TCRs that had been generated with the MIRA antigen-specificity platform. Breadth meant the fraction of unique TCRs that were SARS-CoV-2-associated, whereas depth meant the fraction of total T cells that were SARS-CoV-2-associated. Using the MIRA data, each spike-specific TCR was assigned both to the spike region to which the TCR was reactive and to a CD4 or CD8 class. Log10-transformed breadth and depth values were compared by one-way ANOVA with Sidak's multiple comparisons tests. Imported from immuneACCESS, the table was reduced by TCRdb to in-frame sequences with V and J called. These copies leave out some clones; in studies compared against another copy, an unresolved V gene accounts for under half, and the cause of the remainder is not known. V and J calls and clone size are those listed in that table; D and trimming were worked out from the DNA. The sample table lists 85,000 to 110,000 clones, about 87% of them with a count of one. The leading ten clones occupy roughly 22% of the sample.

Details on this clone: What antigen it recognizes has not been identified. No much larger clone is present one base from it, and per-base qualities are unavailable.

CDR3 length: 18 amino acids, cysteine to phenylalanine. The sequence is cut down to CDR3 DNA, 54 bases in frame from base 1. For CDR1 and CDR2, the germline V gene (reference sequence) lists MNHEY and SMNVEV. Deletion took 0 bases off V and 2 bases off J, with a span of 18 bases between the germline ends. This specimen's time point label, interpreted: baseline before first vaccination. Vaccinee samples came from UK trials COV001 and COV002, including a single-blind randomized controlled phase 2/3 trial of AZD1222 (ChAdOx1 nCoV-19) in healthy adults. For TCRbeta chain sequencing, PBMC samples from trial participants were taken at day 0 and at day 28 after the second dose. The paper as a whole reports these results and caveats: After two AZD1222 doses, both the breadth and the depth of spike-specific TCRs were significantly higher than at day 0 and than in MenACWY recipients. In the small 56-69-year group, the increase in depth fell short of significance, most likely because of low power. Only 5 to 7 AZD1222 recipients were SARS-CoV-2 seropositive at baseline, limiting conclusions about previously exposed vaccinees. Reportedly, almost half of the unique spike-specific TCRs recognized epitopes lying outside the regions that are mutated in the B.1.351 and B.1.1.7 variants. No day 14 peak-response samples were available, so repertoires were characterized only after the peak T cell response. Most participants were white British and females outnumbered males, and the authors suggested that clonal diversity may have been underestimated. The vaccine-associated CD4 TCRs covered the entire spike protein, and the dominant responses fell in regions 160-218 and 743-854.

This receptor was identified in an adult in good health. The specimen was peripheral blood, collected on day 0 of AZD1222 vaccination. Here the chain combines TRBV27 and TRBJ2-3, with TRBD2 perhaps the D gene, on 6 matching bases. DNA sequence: TGTGCCAGCAGTTTATCGTCCGGGGACTTGAGGCACACAGATACGCAGTATTTT. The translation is CASSLSSGDLRHTDTQYF.